This is a list of T cell receptor beta chains from one sample in a study of blood T cell repertoires in COVID-19. Method: immunoSEQ multiplex PCR; TCRdb's copy keeps in-frame clones and lacks some. The table shows approximately 30,000 clones, with about 93% occurring only once. Input material: peripheral blood. The source is a human donor in a cohort sampled during active COVID-19. Both conserved end residues are part of each CDR3. The D gene is left open where the match is weak. A clone size is listed for some rows: how often the clone was seen (once, few, many), or a class if it is expanded.

D gene: -; clone size: -; V gene: TRBV12-3/TRBV12-4; J gene: TRBJ1-2; CDR3 protein: CASSLAVAGYTF; CDR3 DNA: TGTGCCAGCAGTTTAGCGGTGGCCGGCTACACCTTC
D gene: -; clone size: few; V gene: TRBV3-1/TRBV3-2; J gene: TRBJ2-3; CDR3 protein: CASSQRGLTDTQYF; CDR3 DNA: TGTGCCAGCAGCCAGCGGGGACTCACAGATACGCAGTATTTT
D gene: -; clone size: -; V gene: TRBV5-1; J gene: TRBJ2-7; CDR3 protein: CASSLGTEYEQYF; CDR3 DNA: TGCGCCAGCAGCTTGGGGACAGAGTACGAGCAGTACTTC
D gene: TRBD1; clone size: once; V gene: TRBV10-1; J gene: TRBJ2-2; CDR3 protein: CASAGTGVTGELFF; CDR3 DNA: TGCGCCAGTGCCGGGACAGGGGTCACCGGGGAGCTGTTTTTT
D gene: TRBD1; clone size: once; V gene: TRBV27; J gene: TRBJ2-7; CDR3 protein: CASMGTGHYEQYF; CDR3 DNA: TGTGCCAGCATGGGGACAGGGCATTACGAGCAGTACTTC
D gene: TRBD1; clone size: few; V gene: TRBV27; J gene: TRBJ2-7; CDR3 protein: CASSPSGTGFNEQYF; CDR3 DNA: TGTGCCAGCAGCCCCTCCGGGACAGGGTTCAACGAGCAGTACTTC
D gene: -; clone size: once; V gene: TRBV6-5; J gene: TRBJ1-2; CDR3 protein: CASSYSGRGNGYTF; CDR3 DNA: TGTGCCAGCAGTTACTCCGGCAGGGGTAATGGCTACACCTTC
D gene: TRBD1; clone size: -; V gene: TRBV6-5; J gene: TRBJ1-2; CDR3 protein: CACRDRGDGYTF; CDR3 DNA: TGTGCTTGCAGGGACAGGGGCGATGGCTACACCTTC
D gene: -; clone size: -; V gene: TRBV6-6; J gene: TRBJ1-2; CDR3 protein: CASSGQFSNYGYTF; CDR3 DNA: TGTGCCAGCAGTGGACAGTTCTCTAACTATGGCTACACCTTC
D gene: -; clone size: -; V gene: TRBV5-4; J gene: TRBJ2-3; CDR3 protein: CASRSSPRDTQYF; CDR3 DNA: TGTGCCAGCAGGTCCTCTCCGCGAGATACGCAGTATTTT
D gene: TRBD2; clone size: -; V gene: TRBV5-1; J gene: TRBJ2-5; CDR3 protein: CASSIGTSEYQETQYF; CDR3 DNA: TGCGCCAGCAGCATAGGGACTAGCGAGTACCAAGAGACCCAGTACTTC
D gene: -; clone size: -; V gene: TRBV5-6; J gene: TRBJ2-7; CDR3 protein: CASSLVQGFYEQYF; CDR3 DNA: TGTGCCAGCAGCTTGGTCCAGGGGTTTTACGAGCAGTACTTC
D gene: -; clone size: -; V gene: TRBV6-1; J gene: TRBJ1-3; CDR3 protein: CASSEGAFSGNTIYF; CDR3 DNA: TGTGCCAGCAGTGAAGGTGCGTTCTCTGGAAACACCATATATTTT
D gene: TRBD1; clone size: -; V gene: TRBV20-1; J gene: TRBJ2-5; CDR3 protein: CSASRQGEETQYF; CDR3 DNA: TGCAGTGCTAGTAGACAGGGGGAGGAGACCCAGTACTTC
D gene: TRBD2; clone size: -; V gene: TRBV4-1; J gene: TRBJ2-5; CDR3 protein: CASSQPRTSGKETQYF; CDR3 DNA: TGCGCCAGCAGCCAACCAAGGACTAGCGGGAAGGAGACCCAGTACTTC
D gene: -; clone size: -; V gene: TRBV30; J gene: TRBJ1-5; CDR3 protein: CAWSNQVNQPQHF; CDR3 DNA: TGTGCCTGGAGTAATCAGGTCAATCAGCCCCAGCATTTT
D gene: TRBD2; clone size: -; V gene: TRBV19; J gene: TRBJ2-3; CDR3 protein: CASSIVRTSGRPDTQYF; CDR3 DNA: TGTGCCAGTAGTATAGTGAGGACTAGCGGGAGGCCAGATACGCAGTATTTT
D gene: TRBD1; clone size: -; V gene: TRBV28; J gene: TRBJ1-4; CDR3 protein: CASSSGDRGEKLFF; CDR3 DNA: TGTGCCAGCAGTTCCGGAGACAGGGGGGAAAAACTGTTTTTT
D gene: -; clone size: -; V gene: TRBV20-1; J gene: TRBJ1-2; CDR3 protein: CSASEGPVPYGYTF; CDR3 DNA: TGCAGTGCTAGTGAGGGGCCGGTCCCCTATGGCTACACCTTC
D gene: TRBD2; clone size: -; V gene: TRBV6-6; J gene: TRBJ2-2; CDR3 protein: CASRLTSGGPTGELFF; CDR3 DNA: TGTGCCAGCAGGCTCACTAGCGGGGGCCCAACCGGGGAGCTGTTTTTT
D gene: -; clone size: -; V gene: TRBV19; J gene: TRBJ1-5; CDR3 protein: CASMTGYQPQHF; CDR3 DNA: TGTGCCAGTATGACGGGATATCAGCCCCAGCATTTT
D gene: TRBD2; clone size: -; V gene: TRBV15; J gene: TRBJ2-1; CDR3 protein: CATSRGTSGSYNEQFF; CDR3 DNA: TGTGCCACCAGCAGAGGGACTAGCGGAAGCTACAATGAGCAGTTCTTC
D gene: -; clone size: -; V gene: TRBV5-6; J gene: TRBJ1-4; CDR3 protein: CASSAGLNNEKLFF; CDR3 DNA: TGTGCCAGCAGCGCGGGACTGAATAATGAAAAACTGTTTTTT
D gene: -; clone size: -; V gene: TRBV7-4; J gene: TRBJ1-1; CDR3 protein: CASSPQTPDPRPGDCTEAFF; CDR3 DNA: TGTGCCAGCAGCCCGCAAACACCAGATCCCCGCCCAGGGGATTGCACTGAAGCTTTCTTT
D gene: TRBD1; clone size: -; V gene: TRBV5-1; J gene: TRBJ2-7; CDR3 protein: CASSKYQPGQGYEQYF; CDR3 DNA: TGCGCCAGCAGCAAGTATCAACCGGGACAGGGTTACGAGCAGTACTTC
D gene: -; clone size: -; V gene: TRBV2; J gene: TRBJ2-7; CDR3 protein: CASNPQNTYEQYF; CDR3 DNA: TGTGCCAGCAACCCACAGAATACCTACGAGCAGTACTTC
D gene: -; clone size: -; V gene: TRBV19; J gene: TRBJ1-2; CDR3 protein: CASSTSQANYGYTF; CDR3 DNA: TGTGCCAGTAGTACATCACAGGCGAACTATGGCTACACCTTC
D gene: TRBD1; clone size: -; V gene: TRBV9; J gene: TRBJ1-5; CDR3 protein: CASSVGDRISFSNQPQHF; CDR3 DNA: TGTGCCAGCAGCGTAGGGGACAGAATAAGTTTTAGCAATCAGCCCCAGCATTTT
D gene: TRBD2; clone size: once; V gene: TRBV4-1; J gene: TRBJ2-7; CDR3 protein: CASSPGGGGASYEQYF; CDR3 DNA: TGCGCCAGCAGCCCCGGGGGCGGGGGGGCCTCCTACGAGCAGTACTTC
D gene: TRBD1; clone size: -; V gene: TRBV3-1/TRBV3-2; J gene: TRBJ2-2; CDR3 protein: CASSQAGGGETGELFF; CDR3 DNA: TGTGCCAGCAGCCAAGCAGGGGGCGGTGAGACCGGGGAGCTGTTTTTT
D gene: -; clone size: -; V gene: TRBV6-5; J gene: TRBJ1-6; CDR3 protein: CASSYRTPRIHPLHF; CDR3 DNA: TGTGCCAGCAGTTACCGGACACCCAGGATTCACCCCCTCCACTTT
D gene: -; clone size: -; V gene: TRBV5-1; J gene: TRBJ2-5; CDR3 protein: CASSLNGETQYF; CDR3 DNA: TGCGCCAGCAGCTTGAACGGAGAGACCCAGTACTTC
D gene: TRBD1; clone size: -; V gene: TRBV14; J gene: TRBJ1-6; CDR3 protein: CASSQYGTGGSPLHF; CDR3 DNA: TGTGCCAGCAGCCAATACGGGACAGGAGGTTCACCCCTCCACTTT
D gene: TRBD1; clone size: -; V gene: TRBV7-9; J gene: TRBJ2-5; CDR3 protein: CASTGRGQETQYF; CDR3 DNA: TGTGCCAGCACGGGCAGGGGGCAAGAGACCCAGTACTTC
D gene: TRBD1; clone size: -; V gene: TRBV9; J gene: TRBJ1-3; CDR3 protein: CASGTASGNTIYF; CDR3 DNA: TGTGCCAGTGGGACAGCCTCTGGAAACACCATATATTTT
D gene: TRBD1; clone size: -; V gene: TRBV27; J gene: TRBJ1-1; CDR3 protein: CASSLDRGITEAFF; CDR3 DNA: TGTGCCAGCAGTTTAGACAGGGGTATAACTGAAGCTTTCTTT
D gene: TRBD2; clone size: -; V gene: TRBV27; J gene: TRBJ2-3; CDR3 protein: CASTTGTSSWDTQYF; CDR3 DNA: TGTGCCAGCACGACCGGGACTAGCTCTTGGGATACGCAGTATTTT
D gene: -; clone size: -; V gene: TRBV7-9; J gene: TRBJ1-3; CDR3 protein: CASSRGTNPRDSGNTIYF; CDR3 DNA: TGTGCCAGCAGTCGAGGGACAAATCCCCGTGACTCTGGAAACACCATATATTTT
D gene: TRBD1; clone size: -; V gene: TRBV6-5; J gene: TRBJ2-5; CDR3 protein: CASMAGGQYQETQYF; CDR3 DNA: TGTGCCAGCATGGCTGGGGGACAGTACCAAGAGACCCAGTACTTC
D gene: TRBD2; clone size: -; V gene: TRBV5-1; J gene: TRBJ2-1; CDR3 protein: CASSSTTSGGRQFF; CDR3 DNA: TGCGCCAGCAGCTCGACGACTAGCGGCGGTCGGCAGTTCTTC
D gene: TRBD1; clone size: -; V gene: TRBV9; J gene: TRBJ1-1; CDR3 protein: CASSVSTGGGTEAFF; CDR3 DNA: TGTGCCAGCAGCGTGTCGACAGGGGGTGGCACTGAAGCTTTCTTT
D gene: -; clone size: once; V gene: TRBV6-2/TRBV6-3; J gene: TRBJ1-5; CDR3 protein: CASSSRVQPQHF; CDR3 DNA: TGTGCCAGCAGTTCCAGGGTTCAGCCCCAGCATTTT
D gene: TRBD1; clone size: -; V gene: TRBV2; J gene: TRBJ1-2; CDR3 protein: CASISDRGPYGYTF; CDR3 DNA: TGTGCCAGCATCAGTGACAGGGGGCCGTATGGCTACACCTTC
D gene: -; clone size: -; V gene: TRBV15; J gene: TRBJ2-5; CDR3 protein: CATSRDGQAGQKTQYF; CDR3 DNA: TGTGCCACCAGCAGAGATGGTCAGGCAGGGCAGAAGACCCAGTACTTC
D gene: -; clone size: -; V gene: TRBV5-1; J gene: TRBJ1-3; CDR3 protein: CASSLFPGENTIYF; CDR3 DNA: TGCGCCAGCAGCTTGTTCCCAGGGGAGAACACCATATATTTT
D gene: -; clone size: -; V gene: TRBV6-5; J gene: TRBJ2-3; CDR3 protein: CASPIGTSTDTQYF; CDR3 DNA: TGTGCCAGTCCCATTGGGACTAGCACAGATACGCAGTATTTT
D gene: TRBD1; clone size: -; V gene: TRBV11-2; J gene: TRBJ2-3; CDR3 protein: CASSHYRGSSTDTQYF; CDR3 DNA: TGTGCCAGCAGCCATTACAGGGGTTCTAGCACAGATACGCAGTATTTT
D gene: TRBD2; clone size: -; V gene: TRBV9; J gene: TRBJ2-7; CDR3 protein: CASTLGTSGRNEQYF; CDR3 DNA: TGTGCCAGCACCCTTGGGACTAGCGGGAGGAACGAGCAGTACTTC
D gene: TRBD2; clone size: -; V gene: TRBV3-1/TRBV3-2; J gene: TRBJ2-5; CDR3 protein: CASSLPAGGQETQYF; CDR3 DNA: TGTGCCAGCAGCCTCCCCGCGGGGGGACAAGAGACCCAGTACTTC
D gene: -; clone size: -; V gene: TRBV10-1; J gene: TRBJ2-1; CDR3 protein: CASSESTSGASYNEQFF; CDR3 DNA: TGCGCCAGCAGTGAGTCGACGTCAGGGGCATCCTACAATGAGCAGTTCTTC
D gene: -; clone size: -; V gene: TRBV2; J gene: TRBJ2-5; CDR3 protein: CASRQQETQYF; CDR3 DNA: TGTGCCAGCCGACAGCAAGAGACCCAGTACTTC